Reported below is one T cell receptor (beta chain). Its matching antigen is unknown. The data derive from a study of cytomegalovirus exposure and HLA in healthy donors. General observations from the study: The classifier, whose performance was assessed in both the original and validation cohorts, reportedly diagnosed cytomegalovirus status with high specificity and sensitivity.

It was with 60 Vbeta and 13 Jbeta primers that the PCR ran. Sequencing used immunoSEQ multiplex PCR; TCRdb keeps in-frame clones, though not all of them. Here the sample spans about 210,000 clones, roughly 82% being singletons. Germline loops: CDR1 LNHNV, CDR2 YYDKDF (reference sequence). The CDR3 is 14 amino acids. V was cut by 7 bases and J by 5 bases, with 17 bases left in between. The chain carries TRBV15 and TRBJ2-5; D might be TRBD2 (6 bases). The TCR sequence derives from a man in his forties in good health and CMV-seropositive. The sequenced sample was PBMCs. The CDR3 DNA reads TGTGCCACCACCCGGGGACTCCCGCTGGAGACCCAGTACTTC. It codes for CATTRGLPLETQYF.